The 3 T cell receptor beta chains below come from one sample, sequenced in a study of T cell repertoires in cytomegalovirus infection. Their antigens are not known. TCRdb re-called the reads with MiXCR, one entry per CDR3 protein. The sample records 110,000 to 150,000 distinct CDR3 sequences, 30% to 40% being singletons. This material consisted of CD8+ T cells from cultured PBMCs, taken from culture after CMV antigen stimulation. The origin of the receptors is a human donor in good health (CMV status not recorded). Some clones in this sample may be carry-over from other donors' samples.

There are a few counts of this clonotype. This sequence joins TRBV27 and TRBJ1-5; tentative D call: TRBD1 (5 bases). The CDR3 runs to 15 residues. V gave up 2 bases and J gave up 0 bases, with 8 bases separating them. Germline V CDR1 and CDR2: MNHEY, SMNVEV (reference sequence). CDR3 loop: CASSLKGDSNQPQHF. The CDR3 coding sequence is TGTGCCAGCAGTTTAAAAGGGGATAGCAATCAGCCCCAGCATTTT.

This clonotype was seen only a few times. This chain uses TRBV6-5 with TRBJ2-1, with D possibly TRBD2 on 5 matching bases. The CDR3 length is 14 residues. V was pared by 3 bases and J by 8 bases, with 14 bases between. CDR1 is MNHEY, CDR2 SVGAGI, per germline. CDR3 region: CASSYSQPRDEQFF. The CDR3 DNA is TGTGCCAGCAGTTATTCACAACCGCGGGATGAGCAGTTCTTC.

J is TRBJ1-2 and V is TRBV12-3 or TRBV12-4, with TRBD1 matching over 7 bases. The CDR3 contains 14 residues. J gave up 1 base and V 5 bases, and 4 bases lay outside the gene matches. The chain's CDR3 is CASSTRQGNYGYTF. The CDR3 nucleotides are TGTGCCAGCAGTACCCGACAGGGTAACTATGGCTACACCTTC.